The T cell receptor beta chain under discussion was sequenced for a study of neurological immune-mediated disorders. Study background: For the 35 or so multiple sclerosis patients, the disease was relapsing-remitting in about 31 and secondary progressive in 3.

This clonotype came up many times. Its specificity is unknown. The germline V and J ends were trimmed by 1 base and 3 bases, with 7 bases remaining between them. Per germline, CDR1 SEHNR and CDR2 FQNEAQ (reference sequence). This CDR3 contains 13 residues. The study's findings and limits: When the repertoires were grouped phylogenetically, those of 18 of the 34 multiple sclerosis patients came together in a single cluster of related CDR3 sequences, which points to a possible repertoire-level signature. Multiple sclerosis, the disease with the least TCR clonal expansion, fell below healthy controls, whereas HTLV-1-associated myelopathy showed the most.

It was by 5'RACE with 10-nucleotide random UMIs that the cDNA was made. TCRdb reprocessed the 5' RACE reads with MiXCR, giving one entry per CDR3 protein. The table records under 75,000 distinct CDR3 sequences, under 3.5% of them present only once. The chain employs TRBV7-9 and TRBJ2-7, with D tentatively TRBD2 (5 bases). The receptor's source is a woman aged 60 to 75 with multiple sclerosis. Sequencing was performed on PBMCs. This chain's CDR3 is CASSLDGIYEQYF. The CDR3 nucleotides read TGTGCCAGCAGCTTAGACGGGATCTACGAGCAGTACTTC.